This passage covers 28 T cell receptor beta chains from one sample sequenced in a study of control samples from healthy donors and cancer patients. The method was immunoSEQ multiplex PCR; TCRdb's version includes in-frame clones alone and lacks a portion of them. Of about 190,000 clones in the sample, 85% to 95% were seen once. The sample comprised blood. The receptors originated from a man between 18 and 29 years old in good health.

The gene calls are TRBV19 and TRBJ1-5; no clear D. The V end was cut by 6 bases, the J end by 2 bases, with 5 bases between. Germline CDR1 and CDR2: LNHDA and SQIVND (reference sequence). The CDR3 spans 12 residues. The DNA of the CDR3 is TGTGCCAGTAGGTTAGGCAATCAGCCCCAGCATTTT. This encodes CASRLGNQPQHF.

The rearrangement uses TRBV2 and TRBJ1-4; D gene ambiguous. V was clipped by 3 bases and J by 8 bases, with 4 bases between them. Germline V lookup: CDR1 SNHLY, CDR2 FYNNEI. The CDR3 is 11 residues long. The CDR3: CASSELEKLFF. The DNA of the CDR3 is TGTGCCAGCAGTGAGTTGGAAAAACTGTTTTTT.

This sequence joins TRBV3-1 (or the pseudogene TRBV3-2) and TRBJ2-3, with TRBD1 identical over 10 bases. J lost 6 bases, V lost 1 base, and 10 bases had no gene match. Germline V lookup: CDR1 LGHDT, CDR2 YNNKEL (reference sequence). The CDR3 is made up of 17 amino acids. CDR3 sequence: CASSQVRSTGGSDTQYF. The CDR3 region has the DNA TGTGCCAGCAGCCAAGTCCGCTCGACAGGGGGCTCGGATACGCAGTATTTT.

The gene calls are TRBV24-1 and TRBJ2-2; D might be TRBD2 (7 bases). Trimming pared 4 bases from V and 6 bases from J, leaving 11 bases between. CDR3 length: 14 amino acids. Germline CDR1 KGHDR, CDR2 SFDVKD. The DNA for the CDR3 is TGTGCCACCAGTGAGGGGGGGCGCGCCGGGGAGCTGTTTTTT. Its translation: CATSEGGRAGELFF.

The chain has TRBV2 and TRBJ1-4; 9 bases agree with TRBD1. The CDR3 spans 13 residues. CDR1 and CDR2 (germline): SNHLY, FYNNEI. The trim removed 8 bases at V and 4 bases at J, leaving 2 bases unmatched. CDR3 in amino acids: CASGGQGNEKLFF. The CDR3 DNA follows: TGTGCCAGCGGGGGACAGGGTAATGAAAAACTGTTTTTT.

This rearrangement joins TRBV28 to TRBJ2-1, with 8 bases identical to TRBD2. The CDR3 contains 17 residues. V was clipped by 3 bases and J by 9 bases; unmatched bases: 16. Per the germline V gene, CDR1 is MDHEN and CDR2 is SYDVKM. The CDR3 nucleotides are TGTGCCAGCAGTTTGGAGGGGGGGGTCGCGGGGGGTGGTGAGCAGTTCTTC. As protein: CASSLEGGVAGGGEQFF.

The chain carries TRBV18 and TRBJ1-4, with D possibly matching TRBD1 (6 bases). Germline V gives CDR1 KGHSH, CDR2 LQKENI. Trimming took off 3 bases at V and 4 bases at J, with 12 bases between the two ends. The CDR3 totals 15 residues. The CDR3 spells CASSPRDTSNEKLFF. For the CDR3, the DNA is TGTGCCAGCTCACCCCGGGACACAAGTAATGAAAAACTGTTTTTT.

Points on this clone: The junction departs from germline at one end; a sequencing error may be responsible. This chain joins TRBV2 and TRBJ2-1, with D possibly TRBD2 on 5 matching bases. From germline, CDR1 is SNHLY and CDR2 FYNNEI. CDR3 length equals 11 residues. The CDR3 spells CAGSRDNEQFF. The DNA for the CDR3 is TGTGCCGGCAGTCGGGATAATGAGCAGTTCTTC.

CDR3: CASSQRVQNTEAFF. For the CDR3, the DNA is TGTGCCAGCAGCCAAAGGGTACAGAACACTGAAGCTTTCTTT. The chain is built from TRBV3-1 (or the pseudogene TRBV3-2) and TRBJ1-1; D remains unclear. This CDR3 comprises 14 residues. V was clipped by 2 bases and J by 1 base, with 8 bases between them. Germline V gene lookup returns CDR1 LGHDT and CDR2 YNNKEL (reference sequence).

The rearrangement joins TRBV7-9 to TRBJ2-1, with D unclear. The CDR3 length is 14 residues. Trimming took 1 base from V and 7 from J, leaving 11 bases between them. CDR1 and CDR2 from the germline V gene are SEHNR and FQNEAQ (reference sequence). The CDR3 sequence is CASSLVGIGNEQFF. DNA of the CDR3: TGTGCCAGCAGCTTAGTAGGGATTGGGAATGAGCAGTTCTTC.

The chain couples TRBV9 to TRBJ2-3; TRBD2 might be the D (5 bases). The germline gives CDR1 SGDLS, CDR2 YYNGEE. Trimming removed 4 bases from V and 0 bases from J, with 15 bases in between. The CDR3 has 16 residues. The CDR3 loop is CASSPWTSPSTDTQYF. As DNA, the CDR3 is TGTGCCAGCAGCCCCTGGACTTCTCCTAGCACAGATACGCAGTATTTT.

The genes are TRBV7-8 and TRBJ2-1; 10 nucleotides align to TRBD1. The germline CDR1 and CDR2 sequences are SGHVS and FQNEAQ. The CDR3 is 15 residues long. V lost 4 bases to trimming and J lost 12 bases; unmatched junction nucleotides: 12. DNA of the CDR3: TGTGCCAGCAGCTCAAAGAGGGACAGGGGAATAGGGCAGTTCTTC. This sequence encodes CASSSKRDRGIGQFF.

V and J are TRBV18 and TRBJ2-1, with a weak D call TRBD2 (5 bases). V was trimmed by 6 bases and J by 9 bases, leaving 18 bases between them. The CDR3 runs to 14 residues. Germline CDR1 is KGHSH and CDR2 is LQKENI. The DNA of the CDR3 is TGTGCCAGCTCGCGAACCTCTCAGACTATTGAGCAGTTCTTC. Translation: CASSRTSQTIEQFF.

The J gene is TRBJ1-6, the V gene TRBV12-3 or TRBV12-4; 7 bases align to TRBD1. The CDR3 consists of 13 residues. The V and J ends lost 4 bases and 9 bases, in that order; junction bases with no gene match: 3. CDR3 sequence (DNA): TGTGCCAGCAGTTCCCGGGACAGTTCACCCCTCCACTTT. The encoded protein is CASSSRDSSPLHF.

V gene TRBV5-6 combines with J gene TRBJ2-1, with 8 bases that match TRBD2. CDR3 length equals 16 residues. The junction had 14 bases not matched to a gene; V was cut back by 4 bases and J by 8 bases. Germline V gene lookup returns CDR1 SGHDT and CDR2 YYEEEE. The CDR3 here is CASSRYGTRKNDEQFF. CDR3 DNA: TGTGCCAGCAGCCGTTATGGGACTAGAAAAAATGATGAGCAGTTCTTC.

V is TRBV11-2 and J is TRBJ2-5; 7 bases map to TRBD2. Germline trimming cut 5 bases from V and 4 bases from J; bases unmatched to any gene: 13. The CDR3 runs 16 residues. Germline CDR1 and CDR2: SGHAT and FQNNGV. The chain's CDR3 is CASSPRWGGEGETQYF. In DNA, the CDR3 is TGTGCCAGCAGCCCCCGGTGGGGGGGGGAAGGAGAGACCCAGTACTTC. Looking up the rest from reference TRBV11-2 and TRBJ2-5 gives the full variable domain: EAGVAQSPRYKIIEKRQSVAFWCNPISGHATLYWYQQILGQGPKLLIQFQNNGVVDDSQLPKDRFSAERLKGVDSTLKIQPAKLEDSAVYLCASSPRWGGEGETQYFGPGTRLLVL.

The rearrangement uses TRBV25-1 and TRBJ1-1; 8 nucleotides line up with TRBD1. CDR3 length equals 13 residues. Trimming took 5 bases from V and 4 from J; bases not matched to a gene: 3. Germline values: CDR1 MGHDK, CDR2 SYGVNS. CDR3 amino acids: CASSPTGGTEAFF. DNA of the CDR3: TGTGCCAGCAGTCCAACAGGGGGCACTGAAGCTTTCTTT.

The V gene is TRBV4-2, the J gene TRBJ2-2; possible D gene TRBD1, 7 bases. This CDR3 comprises 14 residues. The V gene's germline CDR1 is LGHNA and CDR2 YNFKEQ. V shed 6 bases and J shed 6 bases, with 14 bases lying between them. CDR3 sequence reads: CASREGQGAGELFF. The CDR3 DNA sequence: TGTGCCAGCAGGGAGGGGCAGGGGGCCGGGGAGCTGTTTTTT.

With respect to this clone: The DNA is left out, because the CDR3 cannot be placed on it with certainty; the CDR3 is given as TCRdb lists it. This chain's CDR3 is CASSSSTPTYEQYF. The V gene is TRBV6-2 or TRBV6-3, the J gene TRBJ2-7. Germline V gives CDR1 MNHEY, CDR2 SVGEGT. The CDR3 is 14 amino acids in total, end residues counted.

V gene TRBV5-1 combines with J gene TRBJ2-2; 7 bases are a match to TRBD1. The V and J ends lost 6 bases and 1 base, in that order; junction bases with no gene match: 6. CDR3 length: 15 amino acids. CDR1 is SGHRS, CDR2 YFSETQ, per germline. CDR3 bases: TGCGCCAGCACTCTAGGGGGCATGAACACCGGGGAGCTGTTTTTT. It codes for CASTLGGMNTGELFF.

The gene calls are TRBV6-5 and TRBJ1-6; D not certain. V was pared by 3 bases and J by 7 bases, with 13 bases between. Germline-derived CDR1 and CDR2 are MNHEY and SVGAGI. CDR3 size: 15 residues. CDR3 sequence (DNA): TGTGCCAGCAGTTATCAGGTTCCTCCGAATTCACCCCTCCACTTT. Amino acids: CASSYQVPPNSPLHF.

V usage is TRBV9 and J usage is TRBJ2-3; no firm D call. The CDR3 sequence is 17 residues long. The V end lost 0 bases, the J end lost 0 bases, and 14 bases lay between the germline ends. In germline, CDR1 is SGDLS, CDR2 YYNGEE. CDR3 loop: CASSVEAGLFSTDTQYF. The CDR3 nucleotides are TGTGCCAGCAGCGTAGAGGCAGGTTTGTTTAGCACAGATACGCAGTATTTT.

The chain has TRBV6-6 and TRBJ1-1; 8 bases match TRBD1. In germline, CDR1 is MNHNY, CDR2 SVGAGI (reference sequence). The CDR3 is 15 amino acids. V lost 0 bases, J lost 4 bases, and 4 bases stayed unmatched. The CDR3, as DNA: TGTGCCAGCAGTTACTCGGGGCAGGGGGCCACTGAAGCTTTCTTT. It is translated as CASSYSGQGATEAFF.

The chain links TRBV6-5 to TRBJ1-5; 9 bases line up with TRBD1. CDR3 length: 15 amino acids. From germline, CDR1 is MNHEY and CDR2 SVGAGI. With V trimmed by 4 bases and J by 7 bases, 8 bases remained unmatched. As DNA, the CDR3 is TGTGCCAGCAGTTTCCCTGGACAGGGGAGCCAGCCCCAGCATTTT. Translation: CASSFPGQGSQPQHF.

This clone appeared once. J is TRBJ1-6 and V is TRBV2; D is unclear. V lost 1 base, J lost 9 bases, and 10 bases lay in between. This CDR3 spans 14 amino acids. Germline assignment: CDR1 SNHLY and CDR2 FYNNEI. Here the CDR3 reads CASSEELRSSPLHF. The CDR3 DNA sequence: TGTGCCAGCAGTGAAGAATTGAGGAGTTCACCCCTCCACTTT.

The chain uses TRBV28 and TRBJ1-3; D is uncertain. The CDR3 has 11 amino acids. Germline CDR1 reads MDHEN; CDR2 reads SYDVKM. With 6 bases removed from V and 6 bases from J, the gap between germline ends came to 6 bases. The CDR3 loop is CASREENTIYF. DNA for the CDR3: TGTGCCAGCAGGGAAGAAAACACCATATATTTT.

This clone appeared once. The chain combines TRBV24-1 with TRBJ2-1; 9 bases map to TRBD1. With 3 bases clipped from V and 4 bases from J, the junction kept 6 bases outside the gene matches. The CDR3 is 16 residues long. The V gene's germline CDR1 is KGHDR and CDR2 SFDVKD. The CDR3 sequence: CATSDEGTGPYNEQFF. In DNA, the CDR3 is TGTGCCACCAGTGATGAAGGGACAGGGCCATACAATGAGCAGTTCTTC.

The chain has TRBV19 and TRBJ2-5; 7 bases map to TRBD1. Losses at the gene ends were 9 bases for V and 4 bases for J; bases not matched to a gene: 8. The CDR3 is 13 residues long. Germline lookup yields CDR1 LNHDA and CDR2 SQIVND (reference sequence). The CDR3 DNA reads TGTGCCAGCGCGACAGGGCCCCCAGAGACCCAGTACTTC. Amino acids: CASATGPPETQYF.